This T cell receptor (beta chain) was obtained from a study of blood T cell repertoires in COVID-19. Looking at the study overall: Sites in the United States, Italy and Spain provided acute and convalescent COVID-19 samples. PBMCs, B-cell-depleted T cells, or T cells were the source of the cDNA or gDNA that made up the material.

The authors' processing: Researchers report that nucleated cell counts were estimated from reference gene primer amplification. The assay was immunoSEQ multiplex PCR, and TCRdb's table has in-frame clones only and misses some. The V and J calls and the clone size are those of that table, but D and trimming were determined from the DNA. Found here are about 88,000 clones, 88% of them singletons; the top ten hold 8.5% to 14%. From germline, CDR1 is SGHTA and CDR2 FQGNSA. V was cut by 5 bases and J by 4 bases, with 9 bases left in between. The CDR3 loop spans 13 amino acids. This receptor was taken from an elderly man with acute or convalescent COVID-19. This sequence joins TRBV7-2 and TRBJ2-1; no clear D. The material sequenced was peripheral blood. CDR3 loop: CASSLNLYNEQFF. CDR3 nucleotides: TGTGCCAGCAGCCTTAACTTGTACAATGAGCAGTTCTTC.